This T cell receptor (beta chain) came from a study of CD8 T cells in Susac syndrome. A quantity of about 0.5 to 1 ug RNA underwent reverse transcription using random hexamers. A single record per CDR3 protein comes from TCRdb applying MiXCR to the immunoSEQ multiplex PCR reads. The sample shows roughly 200,000 distinct CDR3 sequences, roughly 90% of them seen only once. The V end lost 5 bases, the J end lost 0 bases, and 11 bases lay between the germline ends. Germline V gene lookup returns CDR1 DFQATT and CDR2 SNEGSKA (reference sequence). The CDR3 contains 14 residues. Sequences were obtained from CD4+ T cells from PBMCs. The sequence came from a human donor with Susac syndrome. This sequence joins TRBV20-1 and TRBJ1-3; tentative D call: TRBD1 (5 bases). Here the CDR3 reads CSAQDGGSGNTIYF. The CDR3 nucleotides are TGCAGTGCTCAGGATGGGGGCTCTGGAAACACCATATATTTT.